Shown below are 3 T cell receptor beta chains from a single sample sequenced in a study of response to subunit inactivated influenza vaccine. In TCRdb, the RT-PCR reads were re-called with MiXCR into one record per CDR3 protein. Among about 240,000 distinct CDR3 sequences listed, 10% to 15% were seen once. Sequencing used non-naive T cells sorted from PBMCs, obtained approximately 15 days before vaccination. The receptors derive from a man aged 45-65 years who received an inactivated influenza vaccine.

Regarding this clonotype: Sequence at one end of the junction differs from germline and may be a read error. The rearrangement uses TRBV12-3 or TRBV12-4 and TRBJ2-1; 10 nucleotides align to TRBD2. The CDR3 totals 14 residues. The CDR3 loop reads CASSDPLYGLAEFF. The CDR3 region has the DNA TGTGCTAGCAGCGACCCCCTATATGGACTAGCGGAGTTCTTC.

The chain is built from TRBV2 and TRBJ2-5; the D gene is possibly TRBD1 (6 bases). The CDR3 totals 13 residues. V lost 7 bases, J lost 2 bases, and 11 bases lay in between. Germline V CDR1 and CDR2: SNHLY, FYNNEI. CDR3 protein: CASKLQGQETQYF. CDR3 bases: TGTGCCAGCAAACTCCAGGGGCAAGAGACCCAGTACTTC.

This clonotype was counted between two and nine times. An end of the junction does not agree with germline; a read error may underlie this. The genes are TRBV7-7 and TRBJ2-1; no firm D call. Germline V gene data show CDR1 as SSHAT and CDR2 as FNYEAQ (reference sequence). The CDR3 extends over 15 amino acids. The CDR3 region is CASSSGPTSYNEQFF. The DNA for the CDR3 is TGTGCTAGCAGTTCGGGTCCGACTTCCTACAATGAGCAGTTCTTC.